This TCR beta chain stems from a study of tumor-infiltrating lymphocytes in primary liver carcinoma (dated by TCRdb to the late 2010s). Broadly, across the study: Four to six patients with histopathologically diagnosed primary liver carcinoma underwent surgical resection in China between 2015 and early 2016. The five patients, three men and two women aged 30 to 69 years, had hepatocellular carcinoma (four) or combined HCC and intrahepatic cholangiocarcinoma (one). The five patients had tumors staged T1-T3 N0M0, with maximum diameters ranging from roughly 4.2 to 11 cm. Each sample produced roughly 3.65 to 7.13 million productive TCRbeta reads, and read depth showed no significant difference between tissue types. The study combined TCRbeta repertoire sequencing, expression microarrays and whole-exome sequencing across five regions of each liver tumor, with adjacent normal tissue and blood. A total of 35 specimens from 5 patients, comprising some 25 tumor regions, 5 adjacent noncancerous liver tissues and 5 peripheral blood samples, were covered by TCRbeta repertoire sequencing. High reproducibility was observed for the technical replicate repertoires, with mean shared-clone rates approximately 0.9 and correlation coefficients above 0.95.

Note on this clonotype: Its antigen remains undetermined. A clone one base away is much larger, so this may be a read error.

What the authors observed across the whole study: Comparison of CD4+ and CD8+ T cell repertoires was precluded by the use of bulk unsorted samples. The top 250 clones accounted for a significantly greater share of the repertoire in tumors than in blood (p = 0.039). Only the TCR beta chain was sequenced, which likely underestimates true repertoire diversity because unpaired alpha chains were not captured. The study included only four to six patients, and the authors note findings should be validated in a larger study. Pairs of tumor regions showed greater repertoire overlap (mean approximately 35%) than tumor-adjacent pairs (17%) or tumor-blood pairs (around 15%), which is consistent with antigen-driven expansion.

Reading the germline V gene gives CDR1 MNHEY and CDR2 SVGAGI. Measured from the cysteine to the phenylalanine, the CDR3 is 16 residues long. The DNA shown is the 48-base CDR3, in frame from base 1. The germline ends are 21 bases apart after V is trimmed by 5 bases and J by 5 bases. Blood RNA was extracted from unsorted whole blood using TRIzol reagent, and germline DNA was obtained with the DNeasy Blood & Tissue kit. At the time of sampling, the patients had chronic HBV infection and had not received any treatment. Before surgery, approximately 3.6 milliliters of peripheral blood were drawn into K2EDTA tubes. A constant-region primer and ProtoScript II reverse transcriptase were used to reverse-transcribe TCRbeta-specific cDNA from 500 ng total RNA. Construction of the TCRbeta libraries relied on three nested rounds of multiplex PCR, following a slightly modified ARM-PCR procedure. Each of the first two PCR rounds ran for nine to eleven cycles and used multiplex TRBV1-TRBV30 forward primers together with a Cbeta reverse primer. Sample barcodes and Illumina adapters were added in a final 25-cycle PCR using Deep VentR polymerase. Before sequencing, amplicons of 200-500 bp were purified from gel using a QIAquick gel extraction kit. An Illumina HiSeq 2500 was used to sequence the TCRbeta amplicons, generating 250-bp paired-end reads. Per the authors' processing: To recover full CDR3 sequences, reads were quality-trimmed using Trimmomatic v0.33 and paired reads were then merged using FLASH v1.2.11. V, D and J germline segments were assigned to the rearranged TCRbeta sequences by MiGEC v1.2.1b. Clonotype statistics, along with Shannon-Wiener diversity indices, were calculated using VDJtools v1.0.0. To cut down on sampling bias, every analysis after diversity analysis relied on just the 250 most abundant clonotypes from each sample. Through fastp at Q25 and MiXCR, TCRdb rebuilt clones from the public reads, retaining in-frame beta chains. Merged by CDR3 protein, the rows form single entries marked with the most common genes and DNA. The V and J calls shown here were made by TCRdb, not taken from the authors' results. Counted in this sample were about 310,000 distinct CDR3 sequences; 50% to 70% of them appeared once. Clones ranked in the top ten supply around 9.5% of the sample.

The specimen was peripheral blood. The source is a man in his forties with primary liver carcinoma and hepatitis B virus infection. The rearrangement joined TRBV6-5 to TRBJ1-2; no D gene is confidently identified. CDR3 region: CASSPVGVGCMYGYTF. The nucleotide sequence reads TGTGCCAGCAGTCCCGTTGGGGTGGGATGCATGTATGGCTACACCTTC.